This is a list of T cell receptor beta chains from one sample in a study of regulatory dendritic cells for organ transplantation. Some clones are missing from TCRdb's copy, which holds only in-frame ones; the method was immunoSEQ multiplex PCR. The sample includes under 35,000 clones, approximately 81% of them seen just once. Sequenced material: naive CD8+ T cells from blood. These receptors were taken from a human donor in good health. CDR3s include the opening cysteine and the closing phenylalanine or tryptophan. Fields, in order: J gene, V gene, clone size, D gene, CDR3 protein, CDR3 DNA. D genes are given only for firm matches. Where a row states a size, it is once, few, many or the class of an expanded clone; other rows omit it.

TRBJ2-5 | TRBV7-2 | NA | TRBD2 | CASIPLSGGRETQYF | TGTGCCAGCATCCCCCTTTCGGGGGGGCGGGAGACCCAGTACTTC
TRBJ2-7 | TRBV7-2 | once | TRBD1 | CASSLPWDRGYEQYF | TGTGCCAGCAGTCTACCGTGGGACAGGGGCTACGAGCAGTACTTC
TRBJ2-7 | TRBV19 | NA | NA | CASSIDGGYEQYF | TGTGCCAGTAGTATAGACGGAGGGTACGAGCAGTACTTC
TRBJ1-4 | TRBV6-5 | NA | NA | CASSYTAQGANEKLFF | TGTGCCAGCAGTTACACCGCACAGGGTGCTAATGAAAAACTGTTTTTT
TRBJ2-7 | TRBV12-5 | once | NA | CATGRDNSYEQYF | TGTGCTACCGGCCGGGACAACTCCTACGAGCAGTACTTC
TRBJ2-7 | TRBV19 | NA | TRBD1 | CASSPKGGLSYEQYF | TGTGCCAGTAGTCCGAAAGGGGGCCTCTCCTACGAGCAGTACTTC
TRBJ2-1 | TRBV2 | NA | NA | CASTGRPRGRFF | TGTGCCAGCACAGGGAGGCCCCGAGGACGGTTCTTC
TRBJ2-5 | TRBV4-1 | NA | TRBD2 | CASSYGLAGSQETQYF | TGCGCCAGCAGCTATGGACTAGCGGGATCCCAAGAGACCCAGTACTTC
TRBJ2-7 | TRBV5-6 | NA | NA | CASSLGSGPTYEQYF | TGTGCCAGCAGCTTGGGGTCAGGTCCTACCTACGAGCAGTACTTC
TRBJ1-2 | TRBV15 | NA | NA | CATSPAGGVRGYTF | TGTGCCACCAGCCCCGCGGGGGGGGTGCGGGGCTACACCTTC
TRBJ2-7 | TRBV7-9 | NA | TRBD1 | CASSGPGQAYEQYF | TGTGCCAGCAGCGGGCCGGGACAGGCCTACGAGCAGTACTTC
TRBJ1-2 | TRBV29-1 | NA | NA | CSVNRPGQTVYGYTF | TGCAGCGTTAATCGCCCGGGACAAACTGTGTATGGCTACACCTTC
TRBJ2-5 | TRBV4-3 | NA | TRBD2 | CASSRRPSGQETQYF | TGCGCCAGCAGCCGCCGGCCTAGCGGCCAAGAGACCCAGTACTTC
TRBJ1-1 | TRBV11-2 | NA | TRBD1 | CASRPIFGDRGGSTEAFF | TGTGCCAGCAGACCAATTTTCGGGGACAGGGGTGGTAGCACTGAAGCTTTCTTT
TRBJ1-1 | TRBV5-1 | NA | TRBD1 | CASRTGGNTEAFF | TGCGCCTCCAGGACAGGGGGGAACACTGAAGCTTTCTTT